A selection of T cell receptor beta chains follows, all from one sample in a study of CD8+CD57+ T cells in acquired aplastic anemia. TCRdb reanalysed the reads using MiXCR and keeps one entry per CDR3 protein. This sample has under 350,000 distinct CDR3 sequences, with roughly 61% found just once. Sample: sorted CD4+, CD8+, or CD8+CD57+ T cells (not recorded which) from PBMCs. The receptors were gathered from a human donor with aplastic anemia. The CDR3 runs from the conserved cysteine through the conserved F or W. D genes are given only for firm matches. The size field is filled for only some rows; it gives once, few, many or a size class.

clone_size j_call cdr3_length v_call d_call cdr3_nt cdr3_aa
many TRBJ2-5 16 TRBV11-2 TRBD2 TGTGCCAGCAGCTTAGACTTAGGCGGGGGGGGTGAGACCCAGTACTTC CASSLDLGGGGETQYF
few TRBJ2-7 12 TRBV7-2 - TGTGCCAGCTCGACGCCATCCTACGAGCAGTACTTC CASSTPSYEQYF
- TRBJ2-7 13 TRBV7-2 - TGTGCCAGCAGCCCGGGCTACGGCTACGAGCAGTACTTC CASSPGYGYEQYF
medium-sized TRBJ2-7 15 TRBV5-1 - TGCGCCAGCAGCCGAAGCTGGGGCGCGAGCTACGAGCAGTACTTC CASSRSWGASYEQYF
- TRBJ2-1 13 TRBV29-1 TRBD2 TGCAGCGTCGGGACTAGCGGGAGGTATGAGCAGTTCTTC CSVGTSGRYEQFF
- TRBJ1-1 16 TRBV2 - TGTGCCAGCCGGGGGCAGGGCCGGGTGGCGAACACTGAAGCTTTCTTT CASRGQGRVANTEAFF
many TRBJ2-1 12 TRBV3-1 - TGTGCCAGCAGCCAAGTGGAGGCTGAGCAGTTCTTC CASSQVEAEQFF
few TRBJ1-5 14 TRBV15 TRBD1 TGTGCCACCAGTTACGACAGGGACAATCAGCCCCAGCATTTT CATSYDRDNQPQHF
once TRBJ1-1 17 TRBV20-1 - TGCAGTGCTAGCCCCTTACTAGCGGGGGGCCTGAACACTGAAGCTTTCTTT CSASPLLAGGLNTEAFF
- TRBJ1-3 14 TRBV10-3 - TGTGCCATCCGGAGGGGTATCGAGGAGCACACCATATATTTT CAIRRGIEEHTIYF
- TRBJ2-1 13 TRBV20-1 - TGCAGTGCTAAGGGTAGCTCCTACAATGAGCAGTTCTTC CSAKGSSYNEQFF
few TRBJ2-1 12 TRBV5-1 - TGTGCCAGCAGCCACCTGCGGAATGAGCAGTTCTTC CASSHLRNEQFF
- TRBJ2-5 10 TRBV29-1 TRBD1 TGCAGCGTTGAGACAGGGGTCTCGTACTTC CSVETGVSYF
- TRBJ1-1 14 TRBV10-3 TRBD1 TGTGCCATCAGTCAATACGACAGGGTACGCCGAGCTTTCTTT CAISQYDRVRRAFF
once TRBJ1-2 13 TRBV19 - TGTGCCAGTAGTACGCAGACAGGAAACGGCTACACCTTC CASSTQTGNGYTF
once TRBJ2-3 17 TRBV7-6 TRBD1 TGTGCCAGCAGCTTAGGACCGGCAGGGGGCATAGCAGATACGCAGTATTTT CASSLGPAGGIADTQYF
- TRBJ1-1 15 TRBV7-9 - TGTGCCAGCAGCCGTGACGGGGGAGGAAACACTGAAGCTTTCTTT CASSRDGGGNTEAFF
- TRBJ2-1 15 TRBV7-3 TRBD1 TGTGCCAGCAGCTTGGGACAGGGGGCTCACAATGAGCAGTTCTTC CASSLGQGAHNEQFF
- TRBJ2-3 13 TRBV29-1 TRBD2 TGCAGCCCCCGACTAGCGGGAGCAGATACGCAGTATTTT CSPRLAGADTQYF
many TRBJ1-1 14 TRBV18 - TGTGCCAGCTCACCAGACGGAAGGTACACTGAAGCTTTCTTT CASSPDGRYTEAFF
- TRBJ2-5 16 TRBV7-2 TRBD2 TGTGCCAGCAGCTTAGGTACTAGCGGGAGCGGAGAGACCCAGTACTTC CASSLGTSGSGETQYF
once TRBJ1-3 13 TRBV13 - TGTGCCAGCAGCGAATATAAAGGAAACACCATATATTTT CASSEYKGNTIYF
few TRBJ1-4 14 TRBV24-1 - TGTGCCACCAGTGATTTGATTGGGGGGAGAAAACTGTTTTTT CATSDLIGGRKLFF
- TRBJ1-1 17 TRBV7-9 - TGTGCCAGCAGCTTGTCCCTCGTGGGGAGGGTAGACACTGAAGCTTTCTTT CASSLSLVGRVDTEAFF
- TRBJ2-3 12 TRBV20-1 - TGCAGTGCTAAGAAAGGGCAAGATACGCAGTATTTT CSAKKGQDTQYF
few TRBJ2-5 14 TRBV5-1 - TGCGCCAGCAGCGTTAACCGGAGGTCGGAGACCCAGTACTTC CASSVNRRSETQYF
- TRBJ1-2 16 TRBV25-1 - TGTGCCAGCAGTGAAGGAGGACAGCTCACTAGATATGGCTACACCTTC CASSEGGQLTRYGYTF
many TRBJ1-2 15 TRBV6-1 - TGTGCCAGCACCCTAGGCGGGACAACTATTTATGGCTACACCTTC CASTLGGTTIYGYTF
- TRBJ2-1 14 TRBV5-1 - TGCGCCAGCAGCTTGGATCAGGGTTACAATGAGCAGTTCTTC CASSLDQGYNEQFF
- TRBJ1-1 14 TRBV20-1 - TGCAGTGCTAGAGATGGGGCCAGGAACACTGAAGCTTTCTTT CSARDGARNTEAFF
many TRBJ1-2 12 TRBV29-1 - TGCAGCGTTGAATCGGACAGTAGTGGCTACACCTTC CSVESDSSGYTF
many TRBJ2-7 14 TRBV20-1 TRBD2 TGCAGTGCTAGACTAGCGGGAGGGGTGTACGAGCAGTACTTC CSARLAGGVYEQYF
- TRBJ1-4 13 TRBV9 - TGTGCCAGCAGCCGGGATCAAGGTGAAAAACTGTTTTTT CASSRDQGEKLFF
many TRBJ1-1 14 TRBV9 TRBD1 TGTGCCAGCAGCCCCGGGACAGGGGGCGAAGGAGCTTTCTTT CASSPGTGGEGAFF
few TRBJ1-2 16 TRBV5-8 TRBD1 TGTGCCAGCAGCGCGGACAGGGGATCATTGGGCTATGGCTACACCTTC CASSADRGSLGYGYTF
once TRBJ2-1 14 TRBV24-1 TRBD2 TGTGCCACCAGCGAGGGACTACTCTACAATGAGCAGTTCTTC CATSEGLLYNEQFF
many TRBJ2-2 16 TRBV7-9 TRBD2 TGTGCCAGCAGCTTAGGAAGCGGGGGATCCACCGGGGAGCTGTTTTTT CASSLGSGGSTGELFF
- TRBJ2-7 12 TRBV2 - TGTGCCAGCAGTGTGGGTGAGAACGAGCAGTACTTC CASSVGENEQYF
many TRBJ2-7 9 TRBV7-9 - TGTGCCAGCAGCGCCCCGGGAGACTTC CASSAPGDF
- TRBJ2-1 15 TRBV20-1 TRBD2 TGCAGTCTACTTGGGGGGGAGAGGGACTACAATGAGCAGTTCTTC CSLLGGERDYNEQFF
- TRBJ1-6 13 TRBV20-1 - TGCAGTGCTAGAGAGTCGGGGTCATCACCCCTCCACTTT CSARESGSSPLHF
- TRBJ2-2 17 TRBV9 - TGTGCCAGCAGCTACGACCTAATTGTCGCGAACACCGGGGAGCTGTTTTTT CASSYDLIVANTGELFF
- TRBJ2-7 15 TRBV15 TRBD1 TGTGCCACCAGCAAAACACAGGGGCCATCCTACGAGCAGTACTTC CATSKTQGPSYEQYF
many TRBJ1-2 15 TRBV20-1 - TGCAGTGCTAGAGATACGGCAGGGGTGGACTATGGCTACACCTTC CSARDTAGVDYGYTF
few TRBJ2-1 15 TRBV10-3 - TGTGCCATCAGTGAGCAAGCGTCGTCCTACAATGAGCAGTTCTTC CAISEQASSYNEQFF
- TRBJ1-2 15 TRBV7-6 - TGTGCCAGCAGCCAAGAATTGGGAGGGAAGTATGGCTACACCTTC CASSQELGGKYGYTF
many TRBJ1-5 15 TRBV19 TRBD1 TGTGCCAGTAGGATGGACAGGGTGGGCAATCAGCCCCAGCATTTT CASRMDRVGNQPQHF
- TRBJ1-2 19 TRBV25-1 TRBD1 TGTGCCAGCAGCGCGGAGGACAGGGTAGAGGGGGGGTCCTACTATGGCTACACCTTC CASSAEDRVEGGSYYGYTF
- TRBJ2-5 15 TRBV5-1 - TGCGCCAGCAGCTTGGTCGGGGCAGGACGCGTGACCCAGTACTTC CASSLVGAGRVTQYF
- TRBJ2-3 12 TRBV24-1 - TGTGCCACCAAGGGGAGCACAGATACGCAGTATTTT CATKGSTDTQYF